This T cell receptor (beta chain) appears in the sequencing data of a study of somatic reversion in DOCK8 deficiency (dated by TCRdb to 2020 to 2022). Describing the broader study: The study compared the T cell receptor beta repertoires of three groups: DOCK8-deficient patients, DOCK8-revertant patients and healthy volunteers. DOCK8-deficient patients in the study had been reported previously. The study investigated how somatic reversion of pathogenic DOCK8 variants alters lymphocyte differentiation and function in DOCK8 deficiency. The investigation overall reported the following: Whether whole blood or PBMCs served as the source material for each individual sample was not specified in the methods.

Genomic DNA for TCR repertoire analysis was extracted from either whole blood samples or PBMCs. This clonotype registers as medium-sized (0.01 to 0.1%) within its sample. Its antigen is currently not known. Base qualities are missing; no much larger clone stands one base away. The library was prepared using multiplex PCR. Using EuroClonality-NGS primers, the TRB libraries were generated through a one-step amplicon PCR run on roughly 94 ng genomic DNA. Sequencing of the TRB amplicons was carried out on Illumina MiSeq instruments using 2 x 250 bp version 2 chemistry. The original pipeline was this. Primary TRB sequence analysis and V(D)J annotation were performed with IMGT/HighV-QUEST. VDJtools was used to assess repertoire diversity and composition after nonfunctional clones were removed and samples were downsampled for comparisons between samples. The raw public data were reprocessed by TCRdb itself: fastp quality trimming at Q25, MiXCR clonotype calling, in-frame beta chains only. Each CDR3 protein gets just one entry, which takes the most common genes and DNA from the rows behind it. These V and J calls originate from TCRdb's pipeline instead of the authors' own analysis. For this sample there are approximately 250 distinct CDR3 sequences; 20% to 25% appear just once. 64% of the sample rests with the top ten.

The CDR3 measures 12 amino acids from cysteine to phenylalanine. Only CDR3 DNA remains: 36 bases, in frame from the first base. Germline trimming: 4 bases from V, 8 bases from J; junction bases outside gene matches: 3. The germline V gene yields SGHTA for CDR1 and FQGNSA for CDR2. Input material: peripheral blood. The sequence came from a human donor with DOCK8 deficiency. The chain employs TRBV7-2 and TRBJ1-2; 8 junctional bases match TRBD1. CDR3 reads: CASSSTGVGYTF. The bases read TGTGCCAGCAGCTCGACAGGGGTCGGCTACACCTTC.